This T cell receptor (beta chain) was captured by sequencing in a study of response to subunit inactivated influenza vaccine. TCRdb itself ran the RT-PCR reads through MiXCR, one entry per CDR3 protein. The sample has more than 450,000 distinct CDR3 sequences; approximately 10% are singletons. With 4 bases removed from V and 3 bases from J, the gap between germline ends came to 16 bases. This CDR3 spans 15 amino acids. In addition, the sample was reused for a study of T cells expressing NK-cell markers. As that study records: TCR beta cDNA was made by 5'RACE template switching with UMIs. Seven HCMV-seropositive donors and one seronegative donor made up the eight sequenced donors. Once again these clonotypes came out on top in the CD3+CD56-NKG2C+ fraction of four donors.

Sequences were derived from PBMCs from blood, sampled on the day of vaccination. The chain uses TRBV12-3 or TRBV12-4 and TRBJ2-7; D might be TRBD2 (6 bases). The TCR originated in a man aged 50 to 59 who received an inactivated influenza vaccine. CDR3 bases: TGTGCCAGCAGTTCCTTCGGGGGAACTAGCTACGAGCAGTACTTC. This translates into CASSSFGGTSYEQYF.